This T cell receptor (beta chain) was sequenced in a study of T-cell reconstitution after alpha-beta-depleted transplantation in children. The study's findings and limits: Surviving recipient cells, namely T cells and thymic progenitors, were the source of high day-60 TCRbeta diversity in some patients. Reportedly, alpha-beta T cells present about two months post-transplant originated from several hundred expanded clones of graft origin. By one year post-transplant, T-cell counts and diversity largely arose from T cells that were newly produced.

V lost 9 bases to trimming and J lost 2 bases; unmatched junction nucleotides: 13. The CDR3 has 15 amino acids. Per the germline V gene, CDR1 is LNHDA and CDR2 is SQIVND (reference sequence). This clonotype was counted only a few times. Its antigen is unidentified. Unique molecular identifiers were incorporated into the prepared TCRbeta library. TCRdb reprocessed the PCR reads with MiXCR, giving one entry per CDR3 protein. Found here are about 580,000 distinct CDR3 sequences, 23% of them singletons; the top ten hold roughly 13%. This TCR came from a boy younger than two who had a stem cell transplant for acute myeloid leukemia, so the T cells may come from the graft donor. Sequenced here: PBMCs, mostly from graft donor cells, sampled 360 days after TCRalphabeta/CD19-depleted stem cell transplant. The gene calls are TRBV19 and TRBJ2-7, with TRBD1 matching 7 bases. The CDR3 spells CASRQGASPTYEQYV. CDR3 DNA: TGTGCCAGCCGACAGGGCGCGAGCCCTACCTACGAGCAGTACGTC.